This TCR beta chain was retrieved from a study of CD8 T cells in Susac syndrome (dated by TCRdb to 2018 to 2020). About the investigation overall: Whether CD8+ T cell activation and differentiation in Susac syndrome was antigen driven was tested using repertoire sequencing.

Peripheral blood CD8+ and CD4+ T cells from healthy donors, Susac syndrome patients and multiple sclerosis patients were profiled using high-throughput TCR beta sequencing. Healthy donors were included as age- and sex-matched controls. Bulk CD8+ and CD4+ T cells were purified magnetically by negative isolation, whereas CD8+ TEMRA cells were enriched by FACS. Blood was drawn into EDTA tubes, processed within 24 hours, and PBMCs were isolated by density gradient centrifugation. PBMCs intended for TCR sequencing were cryopreserved in liquid nitrogen and were subsequently thawed in a 37 degrees C water bath. The sorted or isolated CD4+, CD8+ and CD8+ TEMRA cells had a purity of 90% or higher. RNA was extracted using the RNeasy kit, and about 0.45 to 1 ug of the RNA was reverse transcribed with random hexamers. TCR beta CDR3 regions were amplified with the immunoSEQ multiplex PCR assay covering 54 Vbeta and 13 Jbeta segments. To correct PCR amplification bias, a synthetic template baseline was used for both primer optimization and computational correction. As for how the authors treated the data: Reads were annotated to V, D and J genes per IMGT and analyzed with immunoSEQ Analyzer, keeping only productive sequences. To calculate clonality, Shannon entropy was normalized by log2 of the number of productive unique sequences and then subtracted from one. Public and private clones were assessed among the 100 most prevalent clones of each patient and control. Clones were defined as Susac-specific if absent from the healthy and MS cohorts, from more than 900 published viral clones and from other ImmuneACCESS disease sequences. Using fastp at Q25 and MiXCR, TCRdb reprocessed the public reads and kept productive beta chains. Entries that share a CDR3 protein sequence are merged under the most common genes and DNA. Clone size and V and J calls follow TCRdb, not the original study. This sample has under 200,000 distinct CDR3 sequences in its table, and over 85% of those were observed once. Under 0.15% of the sample lies in the top ten.

In regard to this clonotype: The antigen it recognizes is unknown. The input lacks base qualities; no much larger clone sits a single base away.

The CDR3 spans 12 residues, from the cysteine through the phenylalanine. Only CDR3 DNA is held: 36 bases, read in frame from base 1. V is cut back by 6 bases and J by 7 bases, with 6 bases in the junction unmatched. Study-wide findings and limitations: The TCR sequencing and HLA analysis was acknowledged to have included a relatively small number of individuals.

The V gene is TRBV12-3 or TRBV12-4 and the J gene is TRBJ2-7, with 7 bases in between that match TRBD1. The source is a human donor in good health. Sequencing was performed on CD4+ T cells from PBMCs. Here is the DNA: TGTGCCAGCAGCACAGGGGAGAGAGAGCAGTACTTC. Translated, this is CASSTGEREQYF.